These T cell receptor beta chains were read from a single sample in a study of cytomegalovirus exposure and HLA in healthy donors. The assay was immunoSEQ multiplex PCR, and TCRdb's table has in-frame clones only and misses some. Of roughly 150,000 clones in the sample, about 74% were seen once. The source material was PBMCs. The receptors originated from a man in his forties or fifties in good health and CMV-seronegative. CDR3s include the opening cysteine and the closing phenylalanine or tryptophan. The D gene is left open where the match is weak. Rows give clone size only sometimes, using once, few, many, or a class for an expanded clone.

CDR3 DNA,CDR3 protein,D gene,J gene,V gene,clone size
TGTGCCAGCAACATAAGACAGGCAGGCTACACCTTC,CASNIRQAGYTF,-,TRBJ1-2,TRBV7-9,-
TGCGCCAGCAGCTTGGGGGACAGGGAATACGAGCAGTACTTC,CASSLGDREYEQYF,TRBD1,TRBJ2-7,TRBV5-1,once
TGTGCCAGCAGTGAGATGACGCGGGGACTCTCTGGAAACACCATATATTTT,CASSEMTRGLSGNTIYF,-,TRBJ1-3,TRBV2,-
TGTGCCAGCGGTACGGACATCTCCTACAATGAGCAGTTCTTC,CASGTDISYNEQFF,-,TRBJ2-1,TRBV7-3,-
TGTGCCAGCAGCCAATTTAGGGGAACAGATACGCAGTATTTT,CASSQFRGTDTQYF,-,TRBJ2-3,TRBV5-8,-
TGTGCCAGTACCATCCCGGGGACCGGGGAGCTGTTTTTT,CASTIPGTGELFF,-,TRBJ2-2,TRBV6-5,-
TGTGCCAGCAGTTACTTTAGCGGGGGGGAACCCAATGAGCAGTTCTTC,CASSYFSGGEPNEQFF,TRBD2,TRBJ2-1,TRBV6-5,-
TGTGCCACCAGCAGCCTCCAAGAGACCCAGTACTTC,CATSSLQETQYF,-,TRBJ2-5,TRBV15,-
TGTGCCAGCTCACCACAACTAGCGGGGAACCAAGAGACCCAGTACTTC,CASSPQLAGNQETQYF,TRBD2,TRBJ2-5,TRBV18,once
TGCAGCGTAGCAGGGACAAGTTGGCGTGGCTACACCTTC,CSVAGTSWRGYTF,-,TRBJ1-2,TRBV29-1,-
TGTGCCAGCAGCTCTAGTATGGTACCAGCCAAAAACATTCAGTACTTC,CASSSSMVPAKNIQYF,-,TRBJ2-4,TRBV7-9,few
TGTGCCAGCAGTGAACGGGCGGGCCAAGAGACCCAGTACTTC,CASSERAGQETQYF,-,TRBJ2-5,TRBV6-1,once
TGCGCCAGCAGCCAAGATGTCCGGGGACAAGAGACCCAGTACTTC,CASSQDVRGQETQYF,-,TRBJ2-5,TRBV4-3,-
TGTGCCAGTAGTCCCAGCCCTAGCGGGGGTCACAATGAGCAGTTCTTC,CASSPSPSGGHNEQFF,TRBD2,TRBJ2-1,TRBV19,-
TGTGCAAGTCGCCCCCCCACGAGGCTAGCGGGGCCTATACCAAGCTTTGGGGATACGCAGTATTTT,CASRPPTRLAGPIPSFGDTQYF,-,TRBJ2-3,TRBV12-2,few